This entry lists 31 T cell receptor beta chains sequenced from one sample in a study of Graves' ophthalmopathy and Graves' hyperthyroidism. Amplified material comprised TCR beta CDR3 regions derived from RNA transcripts. Second-round multiplex PCR followed a first-round RT-PCR using HTBI primers. MiXCR was run by TCRdb on the multiplex PCR reads, yielding one entry per CDR3 protein. In the table there are roughly 700,000 distinct CDR3 sequences, around 40% of which are singletons. The specimen was peripheral blood. The receptors come from an adult man with Graves' ophthalmopathy.

This clonotype was recorded at least ten times. The J gene is TRBJ1-2, the V gene TRBV24-1; maybe TRBD1 (6 bases). The CDR3 is made up of 14 amino acids. The V gene's germline CDR1 is KGHDR and CDR2 SFDVKD. Trimming stripped 4 bases from V and 6 bases from J, with 14 bases between. The DNA of the CDR3 is TGTGCCACCAGTGACTACACAGGGATACATGGCTACACCTTC. This translates into CATSDYTGIHGYTF.

This clonotype was counted ten times or more. This chain connects TRBV15 to TRBJ2-1; 9 bases are a match to TRBD2. J gave up 7 bases and V 5 bases, and 6 bases lay outside the gene matches. Germline V gives CDR1 LNHNV, CDR2 YYDKDF (reference sequence). The CDR3 runs 14 residues. The CDR3 nucleotides read TGTGCCACCAGCCGAGGGGCGGGGGGGAATGAGCAGTTCTTC. It is translated as CATSRGAGGNEQFF.

Comment on this clonotype: Just one base apart from a much larger clone, this may be a read error. The chain recombines TRBV24-1 with TRBJ2-5; maybe TRBD1 (5 bases). Per germline, CDR1 KGHDR and CDR2 SFDVKD. V gave up 8 bases and J gave up 5 bases, with 20 bases separating them. This CDR3 region has 15 residues. The CDR3, as DNA: TGTGCCACCAAAAGCTCAAGGGGATCTATTGAGACCCAGTACTTC. It is translated as CATKSSRGSIETQYF.

The rearrangement uses TRBV25-1 and TRBJ2-7, with 10 bases aligning to TRBD2. CDR1 is MGHDK and CDR2 is SYGVNS in the germline V gene. The CDR3 loop spans 16 amino acids. The junction had 7 bases not matched to a gene; V was cut back by 4 bases and J by 1 base. CDR3 sequence reads: CASSVLTSGLSYEQYF. CDR3 DNA sequence: TGTGCCAGCAGTGTTTTGACTAGCGGGCTTTCCTACGAGCAGTACTTC.

The gene calls are TRBV19 and TRBJ2-6; D gene unclear. Germline values: CDR1 LNHDA, CDR2 SQIVND (reference sequence). Trimming left V 5 bases short and J 2 bases short, with 13 bases between. The CDR3 runs 16 residues. The chain's CDR3 is CASSRAGGPGANVLTF. The CDR3 DNA reads as TGTGCCAGTAGTCGGGCAGGTGGCCCTGGGGCCAACGTCCTGACTTTC.

The rearrangement uses TRBV29-1 and TRBJ2-7; TRBD1 or TRBD2 may be the D gene (5 bases each). V gave up 8 bases and J gave up 3 bases, with 14 bases separating them. The CDR3 has 12 amino acids. Per the germline V gene, CDR1 is SQVTM and CDR2 is ANQGSEA. The CDR3 DNA sequence: TGCAGCTCCGGGGACGGGATCTACGAGCAGTACTTC. As protein: CSSGDGIYEQYF.

The chain couples TRBV7-9 to TRBJ1-4; unclear D gene. V was shortened by 8 bases and J by 8 bases, with 21 bases between the two germline ends. The CDR3 runs to 15 residues. Germline lookup yields CDR1 SEHNR and CDR2 FQNEAQ (reference sequence). The CDR3: CASSMFWVAGEKLFF. For the CDR3, the DNA is TGTGCCAGCTCAATGTTCTGGGTCGCGGGGGAAAAACTGTTTTTT.

The chain recombines TRBV6-5 with TRBJ2-2; TRBD1 matches at 9 bases. Trimming at V came to 7 bases and at J to 6 bases, leaving 12 bases not matched to a gene. This CDR3 is 16 amino acids long. Germline V gives CDR1 MNHEY, CDR2 SVGAGI. For the CDR3, the DNA is TGTGCCAGCACTCGAGGGGGACAGGGTGGGCCCGGGGAGCTGTTTTTT. Protein sequence: CASTRGGQGGPGELFF.

CDR3 residues: CASSAPGGEKLFF. The CDR3 DNA is TGTGCCAGCAGCGCCCCTGGGGGTGAAAAACTGTTTTTT. The chain is built from TRBV9 and TRBJ1-4; D is perhaps TRBD1 (5 bases). The CDR3 covers 13 residues. Trimming shortened V by 3 bases and J by 7 bases, and 10 bases separated the two germline ends. CDR1 and CDR2 (germline): SGDLS, YYNGEE.

This clonotype was counted ten times or more. The V and J genes are TRBV20-1 and TRBJ2-5; no clear D. The CDR3 has 13 amino acids. V was pared by 3 bases and J by 1 base, with 9 bases between. CDR1 DFQATT and CDR2 SNEGSKA come from the germline V gene (reference sequence). CDR3 protein: CSASRTAQETQYF. CDR3 DNA sequence: TGCAGTGCTAGCCGGACGGCCCAAGAGACCCAGTACTTC.

This clonotype has a count of ten or more. The rearrangement uses TRBV7-6 and TRBJ2-6; tentative D call: TRBD2 (7 bases). The CDR3 covers 18 residues. Trimming took 2 bases from V and 0 from J, leaving 14 bases between them. Germline CDR1 and CDR2: SGHVS and FNYEAQ. CDR3 region: CASSLYSGDYSGANVLTF. The CDR3, as DNA: TGTGCCAGCAGCTTATATTCAGGGGACTACTCTGGGGCCAACGTCCTGACTTTC.

This clonotype appeared a few times. The chain links TRBV11-2 to TRBJ2-2; TRBD1 matches at 7 bases. CDR1 is SGHAT, CDR2 FQNNGV, per germline. Losses at the gene ends were 3 bases for V and 3 bases for J; bases not matched to a gene: 1. The CDR3 is 14 amino acids. The CDR3 DNA follows: TGTGCCAGCAGCTTCGGACAGGACACCGGGGAGCTGTTTTTT. Translated, it gives CASSFGQDTGELFF.

In this sample, this clonotype turned up a few times. The chain couples TRBV11-2 to TRBJ2-7, with 7 bases that match TRBD2. V lost 7 bases and J lost 0; bases outside the gene matches: 6. The CDR3 length is 14 residues. The germline V gene has CDR1 SGHAT and CDR2 FQNNGV. CDR3: CASMRGRSSYEQYF. CDR3 nucleotide sequence: TGTGCCAGCATGCGGGGGAGGAGCTCCTACGAGCAGTACTTC.

There are a few counts of this clonotype. V gene TRBV10-3 combines with J gene TRBJ1-2, with D possibly being TRBD1 (5 bases). CDR1 is ENHRY and CDR2 is SYGVKD in the germline V gene. The ends were cut back, 11 bases at V and 3 bases at J, with 13 bases in the middle. CDR3 length: 12 amino acids. The CDR3 DNA sequence: TGTGCCTCTAGGGGTTTCGACTATGGCTACACCTTC. The encoded protein is CASRGFDYGYTF.

There are many counts of this clonotype. This chain connects TRBV2 to TRBJ1-2; TRBD1 agrees at 8 bases. The germline V gene encodes CDR1 SNHLY and CDR2 FYNNEI. V dropped 7 bases and J dropped 4; count of bases not matched to a gene: 5. The CDR3 runs to 13 residues. CDR3 sequence (DNA): TGTGCCAGCAATAAGGGACAGGCCTATGGCTACACCTTC. This sequence encodes CASNKGQAYGYTF.

To note about this clonotype: A much bigger clone sits one base away, suggesting this may be a read error. The chain uses TRBV29-1 and TRBJ1-1, with TRBD1 matching over 8 bases. V trimming: 4 bases; J trimming: 1 base; junction bases outside the gene matches: 8. Germline values: CDR1 SQVTM, CDR2 ANQGSEA. The CDR3 spans 15 residues. Written as DNA, the CDR3 is TGCAGCGTTGTCCTCCGGGACAGGAAGAACACTGAAGCTTTCTTT. Its translation: CSVVLRDRKNTEAFF.

Comment on this clonotype: A much larger clone differs by one base, so this may be a read error. This chain links TRBV2 with TRBJ1-6; no definite D call. Germline loops: CDR1 SNHLY, CDR2 FYNNEI. The ends were cut back, 4 bases at V and 9 bases at J, with 13 bases in the middle. CDR3 size: 14 residues. The CDR3 loop is CASSVLEDSSPLHF. In DNA, the CDR3 is TGTGCCAGCAGTGTCTTAGAGGATAGTTCACCCCTCCACTTT.

This clonotype was observed a handful of times. The rearrangement links TRBV7-9 to TRBJ1-6; 7 bases line up with TRBD1. The CDR3 is 16 residues long. Germline V gene lookup returns CDR1 SEHNR and CDR2 FQNEAQ (reference sequence). Trimming cost V 3 bases and J 8 bases; bases outside gene matches: 10. This CDR3 reads CASSLGPGTADSPLHF. CDR3 nucleotides: TGTGCCAGCAGCTTGGGTCCCGGGACAGCCGATTCACCCCTCCACTTT.

The chain employs TRBV6-5 and TRBJ1-5; D is undetermined. Germline V gene lookup returns CDR1 MNHEY and CDR2 SVGAGI. This CDR3 is built from 15 residues. Trimming cost V 5 bases and J 0 bases, with 11 bases left between them. The CDR3 reads CASSPTHASNQPQHF. The CDR3 DNA reads TGTGCCAGCAGTCCCACCCACGCTAGCAATCAGCCCCAGCATTTT.

The chain combines TRBV20-1 with TRBJ2-5, with 11 bases that match TRBD2. The CDR3 extends over 16 amino acids. Looked up from germline, CDR1 is DFQATT and CDR2 is SNEGSKA (reference sequence). Losses at the gene ends were 5 bases for V and 4 bases for J; bases not matched to a gene: 12. DNA of the CDR3: TGCAGTGCTGACAGGTCTAGCGGGGGGCTAAGAGAGACCCAGTACTTC. This gives the protein CSADRSSGGLRETQYF.

This clonotype was counted at least ten times. The rearrangement uses TRBV7-9 and TRBJ2-2; D uncertain. Trimming stripped 6 bases from V and 5 bases from J, with 7 bases between. CDR1 and CDR2 (germline): SEHNR, FQNEAQ (reference sequence). There are 12 residues in the CDR3. CDR3 coding DNA: TGTGCCAGCAGTTTTGAGACCGGGGAGCTGTTTTTT. It encodes CASSFETGELFF.

The chain combines TRBV2 with TRBJ1-1; D is uncertain. From germline, CDR1 is SNHLY and CDR2 FYNNEI. Between the trimmed V and J ends, which lost 5 bases and 4 bases, there was a span of 14 bases. CDR3 length: 14 residues. The CDR3 loop reads CASSYSGGPTEAFF. The DNA of the CDR3 is TGTGCCAGCAGTTACTCCGGAGGGCCCACTGAAGCTTTCTTT.

The table lists this clonotype with a count of one. Since no conserved phenylalanine or tryptophan closes the CDR3, a read error is the likely cause. The rearrangement joins TRBV29-1 to TRBJ2-7; the D gene could be TRBD1 or TRBD2 (5 bases each). V shed 4 bases and J shed 2 bases, with 15 bases lying between them. CDR3 length equals 14 residues. CDR1 and CDR2 (germline): SQVTM, ANQGSEA. DNA of the CDR3: TGCAGCGTTGGGGGGTTGACTGCCCCCTACGAGCAGTACATC. It encodes CSVGGLTAPYEQYI.

This clonotype was observed at least ten times. V usage is TRBV20-1 and J usage is TRBJ2-7; the match to TRBD1 covers 7 bases. Germline CDR1 is DFQATT and CDR2 is SNEGSKA (reference sequence). V shed 3 bases, J shed 0 bases, and the junction held 5 bases outside the gene matches. The CDR3 consists of 14 residues. CDR3 DNA: TGCAGTGCTAGGAGGGACAGTTCCTCCTACGAGCAGTACTTC. It yields the protein CSARRDSSSYEQYF.

On this clonotype itself: A read error may explain this, as a much larger clone is one base away. As the CDR3 is not closed by the conserved phenylalanine or tryptophan, this likely results from a read error. The chain recombines TRBV7-3 with TRBJ2-7, with 12 bases matching TRBD2. This CDR3 region has 15 residues. Trimming cost V 2 bases and J 6 bases; bases outside gene matches: 5. Germline CDR1 SGHTA, CDR2 FQGTGA. The CDR3 bases are TGTGCCAGCAGCTTACATGGACTAGCGGGAAGCGAGCAGTACTCC. It yields the protein CASSLHGLAGSEQYS.

This clonotype has ten or more counts. This chain connects TRBV24-1 to TRBJ1-2; D unresolved. The germline V gene has CDR1 KGHDR and CDR2 SFDVKD. The CDR3 has 14 amino acids. Trimming took off 1 base at V and 2 bases at J, with 7 bases between the two ends. The CDR3 sequence is CATSDFGRNYGYTF. In nucleotides, the CDR3 is TGTGCCACCAGTGATTTTGGGAGAAACTATGGCTACACCTTC.

A word on this clonotype: The junction and the germline gene differ at one end; a read error may be behind it. The chain uses TRBV15 and TRBJ2-2; D is unresolved. The CDR3 has 14 amino acids. Germline assignment: CDR1 LNHNV and CDR2 YYDKDF (reference sequence). In nucleotides, the CDR3 is TGTGCCACCGGCAGAGAGCTAAACACCGGGGAGCTGTTTTTT. Translated, it gives CATGRELNTGELFF.

This clonotype came up many times. The genes are TRBV15 and TRBJ1-4; TRBD1 matches at 7 bases. J lost 8 bases, V lost 5 bases, and 8 bases had no gene match. The germline gives CDR1 LNHNV, CDR2 YYDKDF (reference sequence). This CDR3 has 14 amino acids. CDR3 nucleotides: TGTGCCACCAGCCGCGACAGGGCCGGGGAAAAACTGTTTTTT. Translation gives CATSRDRAGEKLFF.

This clonotype has a count of ten or more. The chain couples TRBV2 to TRBJ2-5; weak D call: TRBD2 (7 bases). This CDR3 is 12 amino acids long. Germline CDR1 SNHLY, CDR2 FYNNEI. Trimming cost V 7 bases and J 5 bases, with 11 bases left between them. The CDR3 nucleotides read TGTGCCAGCAAGGGGGGGCGGGAGACCCAGTACTTC. The encoded protein is CASKGGRETQYF.

This chain uses TRBV15 with TRBJ1-1; TRBD1 matches at 8 bases. Germline loops: CDR1 LNHNV, CDR2 YYDKDF (reference sequence). With 4 bases clipped from V and 11 bases from J, the junction kept 6 bases outside the gene matches. The CDR3 length is 12 residues. CDR3 sequence: CATSTGQGTAFF. CDR3 sequence (DNA): TGTGCCACCAGCACAGGACAGGGAACGGCTTTCTTT.

Many counts were recorded for this clonotype. CDR3 sequence reads: CSATRGASSPLHF. The CDR3 bases are TGCAGTGCTACGCGGGGGGCAAGTTCACCCCTCCACTTT. This sequence joins TRBV20-1 and TRBJ1-6; D is possibly TRBD1 (6 bases). V dropped 4 bases and J dropped 9 bases, with 13 bases sitting between them. The CDR3 totals 13 residues. Germline loops: CDR1 DFQATT, CDR2 SNEGSKA (reference sequence).